The 31 T cell receptor beta chains reported below all come from one sample, sequenced in a study of vaccination and CD4 T cells after COVID-19. Via MiXCR, TCRdb re-called the PCR reads, giving one row per CDR3 protein. The sample carries more than 20,000 distinct CDR3 sequences, 45% to 55% recorded once. The material was CD4+ T cells from blood, obtained before SARS-CoV-2 vaccination. These receptors came from a human donor who had recovered from COVID-19.

This clonotype was detected once. CDR3 loop: CASAGALTGELFF. The CDR3 DNA follows: TGTGCCAGCGCGGGGGCGCTCACCGGGGAGCTGTTTTTT. The chain combines TRBV7-9 with TRBJ2-2; tentative D call: TRBD2 (7 bases). The V gene lost 8 bases and the J gene lost 4 bases, with 11 bases spanning the gap. Germline CDR1 and CDR2: SEHNR and FQNEAQ (reference sequence). CDR3 length: 13 amino acids.

This clonotype was counted only a few times. The chain recombines TRBV7-6 with TRBJ2-5; D may be TRBD2 (6 bases). The CDR3 extends over 16 amino acids. Trimming cost V 0 bases and J 5 bases, with 16 bases left between them. Germline values: CDR1 SGHVS, CDR2 FNYEAQ. The CDR3 spells CASSLAPGELGETQYF. CDR3 sequence (DNA): TGTGCCAGCAGCTTAGCCCCGGGGGAGCTAGGGGAGACCCAGTACTTC.

This clonotype was recorded once. V usage is TRBV18 and J usage is TRBJ1-2; 7 nucleotides agree with TRBD1. V was pared by 2 bases and J by 3 bases, with 0 bases of the junction left unmatched. CDR1 and CDR2 (germline): KGHSH, LQKENI. This CDR3 has 13 residues. The CDR3: CASSPGTDYGYTF. As DNA, the CDR3 is TGTGCCAGCTCACCAGGGACAGACTATGGCTACACCTTC.

This clonotype was seen only a few times. The rearrangement links TRBV15 to TRBJ2-4; D may be TRBD2 (6 bases). Trimming left V 0 bases short and J 8 bases short, with 14 bases between. This CDR3 has 15 residues. Germline V gene sequence: CDR1 LNHNV, CDR2 YYDKDF (reference sequence). CDR3 nucleotides: TGTGCCACCAGCAGAGAGCTCTTTCCGGGGGACATTCAGTACTTC. This sequence encodes CATSRELFPGDIQYF.

This chain links TRBV7-6 with TRBJ2-5; 9 nucleotides align to TRBD2. This CDR3 spans 14 amino acids. In germline, CDR1 is SGHVS, CDR2 FNYEAQ. The V gene end was trimmed by 5 bases and the J gene end by 5 bases; junction bases not matched to a gene: 6. In DNA form, the CDR3 reads TGTGCCAGCAGCGCTACTAGCGGGTGGGAGACCCAGTACTTC. The encoded protein is CASSATSGWETQYF.

The V gene is TRBV20-1, the J gene TRBJ1-1, with D tentatively TRBD1 (5 bases). V lost 0 bases, J lost 3 bases, and 14 bases lay in between. Germline CDR1 and CDR2: DFQATT and SNEGSKA (reference sequence). The CDR3 has 15 residues. CDR3 DNA: TGCAGTGCTAGAGATCTAAACAGGTGGGACACTGAAGCTTTCTTT. Its translation is CSARDLNRWDTEAFF.

The rearrangement uses TRBV6-1 and TRBJ2-1; perhaps TRBD2 as D (5 bases). The CDR3 consists of 13 residues. The germline V gene encodes CDR1 MNHNS and CDR2 SASEGT. With 6 bases removed from V and 5 bases from J, the gap between germline ends came to 11 bases. In DNA form, the CDR3 reads TGTGCCAGCAGACCCCGGGAAAACAATGAGCAGTTCTTC. The encoded protein is CASRPRENNEQFF.

The chain links TRBV6-1 to TRBJ2-7; no reliable D call. Trimming cost V 8 bases and J 7 bases, with 21 bases left between them. Germline CDR1 reads MNHNS; CDR2 reads SASEGT. The CDR3 loop spans 14 amino acids. The CDR3 is CASRTGPPAREQYF. The DNA of the CDR3 is TGTGCCAGCCGAACGGGTCCTCCCGCGAGGGAGCAGTACTTC.

The rearrangement links TRBV20-1 to TRBJ2-1, with 9 nucleotides matching TRBD2. The V segment lost 3 bases and the J segment 7 bases; nucleotides outside the gene matches: 13. The CDR3 spans 16 residues. Germline CDR1 reads DFQATT; CDR2 reads SNEGSKA (reference sequence). DNA of the CDR3: TGCAGTGCTAGCAAAGGGGCGGGAGGGCCTATAAATGAGCAGTTCTTC. It yields the protein CSASKGAGGPINEQFF.

V gene TRBV6-1 combines with J gene TRBJ2-7; D unclear. The germline V and J ends were trimmed by 1 base and 3 bases, with 7 bases remaining between them. From germline, CDR1 is MNHNS and CDR2 SASEGT. The CDR3 extends over 13 amino acids. CDR3 in DNA: TGTGCCAGCAGTGAAGAAGTTATCTACGAGCAGTACTTC. Its translation: CASSEEVIYEQYF.

The gene calls are TRBV27 and TRBJ2-7, with TRBD1 matching over 7 bases. Germline V gives CDR1 MNHEY, CDR2 SMNVEV (reference sequence). The CDR3 spans 13 residues. The V segment lost 3 bases and the J segment 7 bases; nucleotides outside the gene matches: 6. As DNA, the CDR3 is TGTGCCAGCAGTTTGCCGGGACAGAGGGAGCAGTACTTC. Its translation is CASSLPGQREQYF.

The chain's CDR3 is CSAELAGGLSYNEQFF. CDR3 bases: TGCAGTGCGGAACTAGCGGGAGGTCTCTCCTACAATGAGCAGTTCTTC. This sequence joins TRBV20-1 and TRBJ2-1; TRBD2 aligns across 12 bases. CDR1 is DFQATT and CDR2 is SNEGSKA in the germline V gene (reference sequence). With 6 bases clipped from V and 0 bases from J, the junction kept 6 bases outside the gene matches. This CDR3 has 16 amino acids.

This clonotype has more than one count but fewer than ten. The chain couples TRBV2 to TRBJ2-1; D is ambiguous. Trimming shortened V by 4 bases and J by 7 bases, and 2 bases separated the two germline ends. Germline V gene lookup returns CDR1 SNHLY and CDR2 FYNNEI. This CDR3 comprises 10 residues. The CDR3 reads CASSVNEQFF. The CDR3 DNA sequence: TGTGCCAGCAGTGTAAATGAGCAGTTCTTC.

Only a few counts were recorded for this clonotype. A read error may produce the germline difference seen at one junction end. The chain combines TRBV20-1 with TRBJ2-5, with D uncertain. CDR3 size: 14 residues. Germline V gene lookup returns CDR1 DFQATT and CDR2 SNEGSKA (reference sequence). The CDR3 region has the DNA TGCAGTGCTCGAGACCAACTCCAACAAGAGACCCAGTACTTC. Protein: CSARDQLQQETQYF.

V is TRBV30 and J is TRBJ1-2; maybe TRBD1 (5 bases). The CDR3 has 14 amino acids. CDR1 is GTSNPN and CDR2 is SVGIG in the germline V gene (reference sequence). V gave up 4 bases and J gave up 4 bases, with 16 bases separating them. CDR3: CAWNRDRTVYGYTF. The DNA for the CDR3 is TGTGCCTGGAACCGGGACCGAACCGTCTATGGCTACACCTTC.

This clonotype has just a few counts. The rearrangement uses TRBV27 and TRBJ1-6; 10 bases align to TRBD1. The CDR3 consists of 16 residues. Germline V gene sequence: CDR1 MNHEY, CDR2 SMNVEV (reference sequence). The trim removed 5 bases at V and 10 bases at J, leaving 11 bases unmatched. The DNA for the CDR3 is TGTGCCAGCAGTCTGGGGACAGGGGCTGCCCAGTCACCCCTCCACTTT. It codes for CASSLGTGAAQSPLHF.

This chain connects TRBV19 to TRBJ2-2; D possibly corresponds to TRBD1 (5 bases). The ends were cut back, 5 bases at V and 3 bases at J, with 13 bases in the middle. The V gene's germline CDR1 is LNHDA and CDR2 SQIVND (reference sequence). The CDR3 extends over 15 amino acids. The CDR3 nucleotides are TGTGCCAGTAGTCGGAGCAGGGCGTACACCGGGGAGCTGTTTTTT. Translated: CASSRSRAYTGELFF.

CDR3 nucleotides: TGTGCCACCAGTGAATGGGGAACAGAGCAGTTCTTC. The encoded protein is CATSEWGTEQFF. The J gene is TRBJ2-1, the V gene TRBV24-1; D is uncertain. Trimming stripped 4 bases from V and 10 bases from J, with 10 bases between. The CDR3 covers 12 residues. Germline V gene sequence: CDR1 KGHDR, CDR2 SFDVKD.

V and J are TRBV6-4 and TRBJ2-5; 12 nucleotides match TRBD2. Looked up from germline, CDR1 is MRHNA and CDR2 is SNTAGT. V lost 0 bases and J lost 4; bases outside the gene matches: 12. The CDR3 has 19 amino acids. In DNA form, the CDR3 reads TGTGCCAGCAGTGACTCGACTAGCGGGAGTCGTATTTCTTCAGAGACCCAGTACTTC. Translated, it gives CASSDSTSGSRISSETQYF.

The chain joins TRBV6-1 to TRBJ1-5; D gene ambiguous. The V end lost 6 bases, the J end lost 4 bases, and 16 bases lay between the germline ends. Germline V gives CDR1 MNHNS, CDR2 SASEGT. This CDR3 comprises 15 residues. CDR3 in amino acids: CASRTSYEGNQPQHF. CDR3 coding DNA: TGTGCCAGCAGGACGAGTTATGAGGGTAATCAGCCCCAGCATTTT.

CDR3 loop: CASSFRAGEYNEQYF. The CDR3 DNA is TGTGCCAGCTCGTTTAGGGCGGGAGAGTATAACGAGCAGTACTTC. The chain carries TRBV18 and TRBJ2-7, with 7 positions matching TRBD2. After removal of 6 bases from V and 5 bases from J, the junction contained 13 bases not matched to a gene. CDR3 length: 15 residues. The V gene's germline CDR1 is KGHSH and CDR2 LQKENI.

The rearrangement links TRBV18 to TRBJ2-7; a weak D match, TRBD2 (5 bases). There are 12 residues in the CDR3. Trimming took off 1 base at V and 5 bases at J, with 6 bases between the two ends. In germline, CDR1 is KGHSH, CDR2 LQKENI. CDR3: CASSPQGDEQYF. In nucleotides, the CDR3 is TGTGCCAGCTCACCACAGGGAGACGAGCAGTACTTC.

The chain carries TRBV6-5 and TRBJ2-5; D is possibly TRBD2 (6 bases). The CDR3 contains 15 residues. Between the trimmed V and J ends, which lost 0 bases and 5 bases, there was a span of 13 bases. From germline, CDR1 is MNHEY and CDR2 SVGAGI. The CDR3 loop is CASSYSESAGETQYF. The CDR3 DNA is TGTGCCAGCAGTTACTCCGAATCCGCGGGGGAGACCCAGTACTTC.

The chain carries TRBV7-2 and TRBJ1-5; D not certain. Trimming took off 1 base at V and 9 bases at J, with 16 bases between the two ends. CDR1 and CDR2 (germline): SGHTA, FQGNSA. The CDR3 covers 15 residues. The CDR3 nucleotides read TGTGCCAGCAGCTTAGTTGAGTGGTCCCGAGGGCCCCAGCATTTT. Residues: CASSLVEWSRGPQHF.

The chain carries TRBV7-8 and TRBJ1-5; D is possibly TRBD1 (6 bases). The germline V gene encodes CDR1 SGHVS and CDR2 FQNEAQ. The CDR3 sequence is 16 residues long. The germline V and J ends were trimmed by 5 bases and 5 bases, with 19 bases remaining between them. CDR3 residues: CASSRRTDPRDQPQHF. CDR3 bases: TGTGCCAGCAGCCGTAGGACAGACCCTAGGGATCAGCCCCAGCATTTT.

V gene TRBV19 combines with J gene TRBJ2-2; 14 bases align to TRBD2. The CDR3 has 17 amino acids. V dropped 7 bases and J dropped 4; count of bases not matched to a gene: 8. The germline V gene encodes CDR1 LNHDA and CDR2 SQIVND (reference sequence). The CDR3 loop reads CASIKTSGRVPTGELFF. The DNA of the CDR3 is TGTGCCAGTATCAAGACTAGCGGGAGGGTTCCCACCGGGGAGCTGTTTTTT.

Here the CDR3 DNA reads TGTGCCTGGAGTGTACCGTCGGAGGACACTGAAGCTTTCTTT. Amino acids: CAWSVPSEDTEAFF. This rearrangement joins TRBV30 to TRBJ1-1; no clear D gene. The CDR3 extends over 14 amino acids. Germline V gene data show CDR1 as GTSNPN and CDR2 as SVGIG (reference sequence). V was shortened by 0 bases and J by 3 bases, with 11 bases between the two germline ends.

The chain employs TRBV24-1 and TRBJ2-3; TRBD2 might be the D (7 bases). The length of the CDR3 is 15 residues. Germline V lookup: CDR1 KGHDR, CDR2 SFDVKD. Trimming took 3 bases from V and 3 from J, leaving 12 bases between them. CDR3 residues: CATSDPGRGTDTQYF. Written as DNA, the CDR3 is TGTGCCACCAGTGATCCGGGGAGGGGGACAGATACGCAGTATTTT.

As concerns this clonotype: An end of the junction does not agree with germline; a read error may underlie this. The chain has TRBV18 and TRBJ1-2; D possibly corresponds to TRBD1 (6 bases). The CDR3 is 16 amino acids. CDR1 KGHSH and CDR2 LQKENI come from the germline V gene. The CDR3 spells CASSPRGGRASYDYTF. As DNA, the CDR3 is TGTGCCAGCTCACCAAGAGGGGGTAGGGCCTCCTATGACTACACCTTC.

The chain joins TRBV20-1 to TRBJ2-1, with 12 bases that match TRBD2. The germline V gene has CDR1 DFQATT and CDR2 SNEGSKA (reference sequence). The ends lost 5 bases at V and 2 bases at J; junction bases unmatched: 4. This CDR3 spans 15 amino acids. Here the CDR3 DNA reads TGCAGTGCTTGGACTAGCGGGACAGCCTACAATGAGCAGTTCTTC. Its translation is CSAWTSGTAYNEQFF.

The chain is built from TRBV20-1 and TRBJ2-2, with D perhaps TRBD2 (5 bases). This CDR3 region has 15 residues. Germline assignment: CDR1 DFQATT and CDR2 SNEGSKA (reference sequence). Here the CDR3 reads CSAGRVATNTGELFF. CDR3 nucleotide sequence: TGCAGCGCAGGACGGGTAGCGACTAACACCGGGGAGCTGTTTTTT.